This T cell receptor beta chain derives from a study of cytomegalovirus exposure and HLA in healthy donors. Only a few counts were recorded for this clone. Its specificity is unknown. Findings and limits, study-wide: Cytomegalovirus status was reportedly diagnosed by the classifier with high sensitivity and specificity.

Germline assignment: CDR1 WSHSY and CDR2 SAAADI. Losses at the gene ends were 2 bases for V and 4 bases for J; bases not matched to a gene: 1. This CDR3 has 14 residues. 60 Vbeta and 13 Jbeta primers were used in PCR. Using immunoSEQ multiplex PCR, the repertoire was profiled, and TCRdb retains in-frame clones only, with some absent. Among around 140,000 clones listed, 9.7% were seen once. V is TRBV10-2 and J is TRBJ1-3; 8 bases map to TRBD1. Sequencing used PBMCs. The sequence came from a man aged 50 to 59 in good health and CMV-seronegative. CDR3 DNA: TGCGCCAGCAGTGAGCAGGGGGCAGGAAACACCATATATTTT. This codes for CASSEQGAGNTIYF.